Detailed here is one T cell receptor (beta chain). This specimen belongs to a study of T-cell memory formation after mild COVID-19. TCR alpha and TCR beta cDNA libraries carrying sample barcodes and UMIs were produced by 5'RACE using constant-segment primers. Each CDR3 protein is one row after TCRdb ran MiXCR on the 5' RACE reads. The data show hundreds of thousands of distinct CDR3 sequences, with 20% to 30% seen just once and 13% held by the top ten. Trimming took 4 bases from V and 8 from J; bases not matched to a gene: 10. The germline V gene encodes CDR1 KGHDR and CDR2 SFDVKD. This CDR3 has 16 amino acids.

This chain joins TRBV24-1 and TRBJ2-1, with 10 bases identical to TRBD2. This sequence originates from an adult woman who had mild COVID-19 (a few samples of this study predate the infection). Cell type and time point are not known. Sample: PBMCs or a T cell subset sorted from them (not recorded which). For the CDR3, the DNA is TGTGCCACCAGTGAGGGAGCGGGAGGGCTGTCTTATGAGCAGTTCTTC. Its translation: CATSEGAGGLSYEQFF.